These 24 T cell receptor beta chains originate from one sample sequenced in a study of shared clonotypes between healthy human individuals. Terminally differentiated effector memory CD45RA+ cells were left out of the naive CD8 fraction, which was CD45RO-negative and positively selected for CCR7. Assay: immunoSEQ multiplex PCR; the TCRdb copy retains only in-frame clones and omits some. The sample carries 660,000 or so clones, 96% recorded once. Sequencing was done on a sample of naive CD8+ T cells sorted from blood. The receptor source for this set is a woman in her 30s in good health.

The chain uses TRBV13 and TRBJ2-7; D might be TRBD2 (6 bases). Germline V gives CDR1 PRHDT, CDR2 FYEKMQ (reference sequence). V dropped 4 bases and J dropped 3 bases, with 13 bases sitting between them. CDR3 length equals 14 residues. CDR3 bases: TGTGCCAGCAGCTCATATAGCGGTCTCTACGAGCAGTACTTC. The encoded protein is CASSSYSGLYEQYF.

The CDR3 region has the DNA TGTGCCACCTCCCCGGGGGGGCCCGCAGGAGGCAATGAGCAGTTCTTC. Protein sequence: CATSPGGPAGGNEQFF. V is TRBV19 and J is TRBJ2-1, with TRBD2 matching 8 bases. Germline V gene sequence: CDR1 LNHDA, CDR2 SQIVND (reference sequence). The CDR3 covers 16 residues. Trimming removed 10 bases from V and 6 bases from J; junction bases left unmatched: 17.

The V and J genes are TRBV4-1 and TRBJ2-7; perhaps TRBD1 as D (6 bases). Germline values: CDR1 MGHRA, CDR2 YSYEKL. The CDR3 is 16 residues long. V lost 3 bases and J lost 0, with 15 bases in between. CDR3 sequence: CASSHTGSASSYEQYF. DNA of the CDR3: TGCGCCAGCAGCCATACAGGGTCCGCTAGCTCCTACGAGCAGTACTTC.

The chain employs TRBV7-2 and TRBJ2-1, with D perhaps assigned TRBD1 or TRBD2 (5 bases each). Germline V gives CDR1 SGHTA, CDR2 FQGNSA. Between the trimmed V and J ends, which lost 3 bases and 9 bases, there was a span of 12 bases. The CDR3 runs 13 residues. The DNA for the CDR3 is TGTGCCAGCAGCTTGACGGGACCTGTTGAGCAGTTCTTC. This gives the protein CASSLTGPVEQFF.

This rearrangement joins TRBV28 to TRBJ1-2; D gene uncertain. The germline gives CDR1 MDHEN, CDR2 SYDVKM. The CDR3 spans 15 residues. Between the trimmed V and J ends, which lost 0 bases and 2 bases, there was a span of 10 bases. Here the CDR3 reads CASSLWAGENYGYTF. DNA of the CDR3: TGTGCCAGCAGTTTATGGGCAGGAGAAAACTATGGCTACACCTTC.

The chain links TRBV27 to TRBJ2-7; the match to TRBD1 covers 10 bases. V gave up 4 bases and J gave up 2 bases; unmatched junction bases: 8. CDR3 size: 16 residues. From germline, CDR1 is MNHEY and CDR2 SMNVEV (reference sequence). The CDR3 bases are TGTGCCAGCAGTTCCTCCTTGGACAGGGGGGCCTACGAGCAGTACTTC. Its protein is CASSSSLDRGAYEQYF.

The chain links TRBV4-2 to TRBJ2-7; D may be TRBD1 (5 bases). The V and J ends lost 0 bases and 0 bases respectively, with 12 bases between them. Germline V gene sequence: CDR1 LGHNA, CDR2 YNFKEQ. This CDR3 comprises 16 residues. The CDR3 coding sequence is TGTGCCAGCAGCCAAGAAGGGGAACACCTCTCCTACGAGCAGTACTTC. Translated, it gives CASSQEGEHLSYEQYF.

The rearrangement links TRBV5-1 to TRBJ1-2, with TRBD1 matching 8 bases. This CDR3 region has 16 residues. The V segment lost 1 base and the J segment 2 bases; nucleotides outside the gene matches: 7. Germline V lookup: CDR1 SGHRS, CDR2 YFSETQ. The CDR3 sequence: CASSLWTGNPNYGYTF. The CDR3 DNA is TGCGCCAGCAGCTTGTGGACAGGGAACCCCAACTATGGCTACACCTTC. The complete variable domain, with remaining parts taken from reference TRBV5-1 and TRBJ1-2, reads KAGVTQTPRYLIKTRGQQVTLSCSPISGHRSVSWYQQTPGQGLQFLFEYFSETQRNKGNFPGRFSGRQFSNSRSEMNVSTLELGDSALYLCASSLWTGNPNYGYTFGSGTRLTVV.

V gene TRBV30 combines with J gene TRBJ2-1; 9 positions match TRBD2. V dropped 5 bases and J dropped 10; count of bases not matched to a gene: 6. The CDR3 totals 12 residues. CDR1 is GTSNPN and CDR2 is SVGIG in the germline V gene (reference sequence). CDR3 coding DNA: TGTGCCTGGGGAGAGACTAGCGGCGAGCAGTTCTTC. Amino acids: CAWGETSGEQFF.

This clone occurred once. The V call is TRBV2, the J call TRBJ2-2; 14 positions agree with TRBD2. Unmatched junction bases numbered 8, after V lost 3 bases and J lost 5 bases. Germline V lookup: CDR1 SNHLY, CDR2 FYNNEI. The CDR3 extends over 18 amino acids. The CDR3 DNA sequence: TGTGCCAGCAGTGAGGGACTAGCGGGAGACGTATTGACCGGGGAGCTGTTTTTT. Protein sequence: CASSEGLAGDVLTGELFF.

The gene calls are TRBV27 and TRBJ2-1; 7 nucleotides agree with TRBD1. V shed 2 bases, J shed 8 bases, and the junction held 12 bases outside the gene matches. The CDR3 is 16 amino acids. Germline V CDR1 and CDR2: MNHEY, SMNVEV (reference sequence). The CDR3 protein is CASSLLPQGEEDEQFF. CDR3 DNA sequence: TGTGCCAGCAGTTTACTACCGCAGGGGGAAGAAGATGAGCAGTTCTTC.

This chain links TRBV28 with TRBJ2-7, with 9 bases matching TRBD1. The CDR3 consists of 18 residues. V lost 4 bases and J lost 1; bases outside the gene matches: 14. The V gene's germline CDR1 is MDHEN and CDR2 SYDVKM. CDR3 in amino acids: CASSSPTPRQGESYEQYF. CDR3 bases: TGTGCCAGCAGTTCCCCAACCCCCCGACAGGGGGAATCCTACGAGCAGTACTTC.

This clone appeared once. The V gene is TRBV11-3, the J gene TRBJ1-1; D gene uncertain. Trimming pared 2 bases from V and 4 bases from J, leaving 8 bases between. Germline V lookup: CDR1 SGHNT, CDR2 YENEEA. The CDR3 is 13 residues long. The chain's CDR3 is CASSLYFGTEAFF. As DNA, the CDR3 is TGTGCCAGCAGCTTATATTTCGGCACTGAAGCTTTCTTT.

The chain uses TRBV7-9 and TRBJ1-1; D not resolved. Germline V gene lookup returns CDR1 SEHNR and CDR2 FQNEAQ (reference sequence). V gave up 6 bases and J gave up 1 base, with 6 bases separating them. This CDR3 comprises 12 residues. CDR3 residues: CASRLGNTEAFF. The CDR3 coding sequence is TGTGCCAGCAGGTTGGGGAACACTGAAGCTTTCTTT.

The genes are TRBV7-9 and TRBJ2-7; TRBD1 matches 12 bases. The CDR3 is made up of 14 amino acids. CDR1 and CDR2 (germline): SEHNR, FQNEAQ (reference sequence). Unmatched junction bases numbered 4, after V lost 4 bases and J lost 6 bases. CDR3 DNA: TGTGCCAGCAGCTCAGGGGACAGGGGGCTCGAGCAGTACTTC. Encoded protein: CASSSGDRGLEQYF.

Here the CDR3 DNA reads TGTGCCAGCAGGGTGGTTGACAGGGAGTGGGAGACCCAGTACTTC. Protein sequence: CASRVVDREWETQYF. The chain couples TRBV6-5 to TRBJ2-5; 7 nucleotides line up with TRBD1. The J segment lost 5 bases and the V segment lost 6 bases, leaving 12 bases of the junction unmatched. From germline, CDR1 is MNHEY and CDR2 SVGAGI. The CDR3 is made up of 15 amino acids.

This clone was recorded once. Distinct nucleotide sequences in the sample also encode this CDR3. The CDR3 sequence is CASSGGGSSYNEQFF. The CDR3 DNA follows: TGTGCCAGCAGTGGAGGGGGGAGCTCCTACAATGAGCAGTTCTTC. The chain employs TRBV2 and TRBJ2-1; D tentatively reads TRBD1 or TRBD2 (6 bases each). Germline CDR1 and CDR2: SNHLY and FYNNEI. Trimming removed 4 bases at V and 0 bases at J, with 10 bases between. This CDR3 comprises 15 residues. Based on the CDR3 plus reference TRBV2 and TRBJ2-1, the full variable domain is EPEVTQTPSHQVTQMGQEVILRCVPISNHLYFYWYRQILGQKVEFLVSFYNNEISEKSEIFDDQFSVERPDGSNFTLKIRSTKLEDSAMYFCASSGGGSSYNEQFFGPGTRLTVL.

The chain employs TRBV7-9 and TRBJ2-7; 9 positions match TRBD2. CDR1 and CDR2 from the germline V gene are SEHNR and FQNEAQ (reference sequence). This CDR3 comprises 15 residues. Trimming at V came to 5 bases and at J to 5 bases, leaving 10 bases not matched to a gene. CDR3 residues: CASSHTTGTSHEQYF. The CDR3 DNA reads TGTGCCAGCAGCCATACGACAGGGACTAGCCACGAGCAGTACTTC. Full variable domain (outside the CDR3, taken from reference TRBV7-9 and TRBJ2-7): DTGVSQNPRHKITKRGQNVTFRCDPISEHNRLYWYRQTLGQGPEFLTYFQNEAQLEKSRLLSDRFSAERPKGSFSTLEIQRTEQGDSAMYLCASSHTTGTSHEQYFGPGTRLTVT.

The CDR3 coding sequence is TGTGCCAGCAGCTTAAGGGCTAGCGGGTTCCAAGAGACCCAGTACTTC. Translated: CASSLRASGFQETQYF. The rearrangement uses TRBV7-8 and TRBJ2-5; TRBD2 matches at 8 bases. The CDR3 totals 16 residues. With 2 bases clipped from V and 1 base from J, the junction kept 6 bases outside the gene matches. Germline V gene data show CDR1 as SGHVS and CDR2 as FQNEAQ.

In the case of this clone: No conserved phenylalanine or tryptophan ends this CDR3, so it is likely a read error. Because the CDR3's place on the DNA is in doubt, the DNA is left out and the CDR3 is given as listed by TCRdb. CDR3 protein: CSARAGTEV. This sequence joins TRBV20-1 and TRBJ1-2. The CDR3 sequence runs 9 residues, both termini included. The germline gives CDR1 DFQATT, CDR2 SNEGSKA (reference sequence).

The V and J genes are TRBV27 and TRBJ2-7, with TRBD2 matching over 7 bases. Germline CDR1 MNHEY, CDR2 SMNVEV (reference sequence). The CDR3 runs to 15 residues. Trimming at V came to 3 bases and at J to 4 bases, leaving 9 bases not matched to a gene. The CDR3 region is CASSLALTGGYEQYF. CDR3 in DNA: TGTGCCAGCAGTTTGGCCCTGACGGGAGGATACGAGCAGTACTTC.

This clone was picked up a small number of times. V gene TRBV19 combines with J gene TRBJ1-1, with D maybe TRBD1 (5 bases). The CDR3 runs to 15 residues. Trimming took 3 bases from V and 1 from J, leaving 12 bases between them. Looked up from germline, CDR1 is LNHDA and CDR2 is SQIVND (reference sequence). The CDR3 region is CASSIWAGQNTEAFF. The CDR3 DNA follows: TGTGCCAGTAGTATCTGGGCAGGACAGAACACTGAAGCTTTCTTT. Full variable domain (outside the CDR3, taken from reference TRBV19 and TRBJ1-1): DGGITQSPKYLFRKEGQNVTLSCEQNLNHDAMYWYRQDPGQGLRLIYYSQIVNDFQKGDIAEGYSVSREKKESFPLTVTSAQKNPTAFYLCASSIWAGQNTEAFFGQGTRLTVV.

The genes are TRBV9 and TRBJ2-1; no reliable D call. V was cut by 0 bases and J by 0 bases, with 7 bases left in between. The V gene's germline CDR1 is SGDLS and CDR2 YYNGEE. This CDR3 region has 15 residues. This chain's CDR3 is CASSVAGLSYNEQFF. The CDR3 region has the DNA TGTGCCAGCAGCGTAGCAGGCCTCTCCTACAATGAGCAGTTCTTC.

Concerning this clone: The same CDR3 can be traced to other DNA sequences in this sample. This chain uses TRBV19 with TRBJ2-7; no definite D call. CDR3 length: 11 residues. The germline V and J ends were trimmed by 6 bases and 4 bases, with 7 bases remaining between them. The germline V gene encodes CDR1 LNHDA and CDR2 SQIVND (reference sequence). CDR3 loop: CASSEGYEQYF. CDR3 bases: TGTGCCAGTAGCGAAGGTTACGAGCAGTACTTC. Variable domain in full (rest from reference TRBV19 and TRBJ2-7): DGGITQSPKYLFRKEGQNVTLSCEQNLNHDAMYWYRQDPGQGLRLIYYSQIVNDFQKGDIAEGYSVSREKKESFPLTVTSAQKNPTAFYLCASSEGYEQYFGPGTRLTVT.